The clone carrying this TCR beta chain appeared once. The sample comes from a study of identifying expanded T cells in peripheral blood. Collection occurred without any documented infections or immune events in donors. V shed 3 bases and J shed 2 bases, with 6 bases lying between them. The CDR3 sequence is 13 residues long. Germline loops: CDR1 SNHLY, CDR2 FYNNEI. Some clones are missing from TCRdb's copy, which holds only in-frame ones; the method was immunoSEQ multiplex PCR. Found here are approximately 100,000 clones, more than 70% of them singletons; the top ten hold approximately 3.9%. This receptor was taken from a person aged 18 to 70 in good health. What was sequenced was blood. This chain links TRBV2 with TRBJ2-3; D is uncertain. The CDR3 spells CASSDYPTDTQYF. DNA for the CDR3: TGTGCCAGCAGTGACTACCCCACAGATACGCAGTATTTT.